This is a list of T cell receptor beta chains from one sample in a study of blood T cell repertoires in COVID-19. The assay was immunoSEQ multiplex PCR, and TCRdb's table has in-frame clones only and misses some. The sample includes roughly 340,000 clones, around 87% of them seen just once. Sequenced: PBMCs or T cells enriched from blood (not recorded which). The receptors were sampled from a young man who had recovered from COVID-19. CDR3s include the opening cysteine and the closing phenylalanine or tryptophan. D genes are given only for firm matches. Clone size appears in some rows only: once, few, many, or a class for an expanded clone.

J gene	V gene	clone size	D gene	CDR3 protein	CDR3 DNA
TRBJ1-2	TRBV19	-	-	CASSIARGTYYGYTF	TGTGCCAGTAGTATAGCACGGGGAACGTACTATGGCTACACCTTC
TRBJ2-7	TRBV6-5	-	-	CASSSGPAGEQYF	TGTGCCAGCAGCTCCGGACCGGCAGGGGAGCAGTACTTC
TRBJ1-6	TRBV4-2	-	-	CASSQGNPEGSPLHF	TGTGCCAGCAGCCAAGGAAACCCGGAGGGTTCACCCCTCCACTTT
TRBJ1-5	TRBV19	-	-	CASGGFSNQPQHF	TGTGCCAGCGGAGGGTTTAGCAATCAGCCCCAGCATTTT
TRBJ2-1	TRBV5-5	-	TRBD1	CASSLVGDSYNEQFF	TGTGCCAGCAGCTTGGTGGGGGACAGCTACAATGAGCAGTTCTTC
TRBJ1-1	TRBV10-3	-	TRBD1	CAISQGANTEAFF	TGTGCCATCAGTCAGGGGGCTAACACTGAAGCTTTCTTT
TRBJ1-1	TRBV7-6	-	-	CASSPLQGEGRAFF	TGTGCCAGCAGCCCGCTCCAAGGGGAGGGGCGAGCTTTCTTT
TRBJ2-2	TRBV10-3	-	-	CAIRNREGDTGELFF	TGTGCCATCAGGAACAGGGAAGGGGACACCGGGGAGCTGTTTTTT
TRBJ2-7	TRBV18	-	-	CASSPGAHYEQYF	TGTGCCAGCTCACCTGGAGCCCACTACGAGCAGTACTTC
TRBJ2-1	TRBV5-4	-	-	CASSLQGGNEQFF	TGTGCCAGCAGCTTACAGGGTGGGAATGAGCAGTTCTTC
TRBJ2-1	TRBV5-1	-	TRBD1	CASSPGTGSSYNEQFF	TGCGCCAGCAGCCCCGGGACAGGGAGCTCCTACAATGAGCAGTTCTTC
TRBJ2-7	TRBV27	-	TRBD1	CASSLAGTGAYEQYF	TGTGCCTCCTCTCTCGCCGGGACAGGGGCCTACGAGCAGTACTTC
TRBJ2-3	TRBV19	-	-	CASRSGRGLADTQYF	TGTGCCAGTAGAAGCGGGCGGGGCCTCGCAGATACGCAGTATTTT
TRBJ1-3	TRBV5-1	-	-	CASSRTEEGNTIYF	TGCGCCAGCAGCAGGACGGAGGAAGGAAACACCATATATTTT
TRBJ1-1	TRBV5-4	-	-	CASSLVEPSGEAFF	TGTGCCAGCAGCTTGGTAGAGCCTTCCGGGGAAGCTTTCTTT
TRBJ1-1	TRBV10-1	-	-	CASRVTGTEAFF	TGCGCCAGCAGAGTAACAGGAACTGAAGCTTTCTTT
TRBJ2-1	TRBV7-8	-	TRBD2	CASSPVTRGGNEQFF	TGTGCCAGCAGCCCGGTGACCCGGGGGGGGAATGAGCAGTTCTTC
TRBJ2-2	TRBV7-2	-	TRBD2	CASSLERGTAWELFF	TGTGCCAGCAGCCTCGAGCGGGGGACGGCGTGGGAGCTGTTTTTT
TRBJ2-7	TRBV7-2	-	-	CASSLVSNRLSLEQYF	TGTGCCAGCAGCTTAGTCTCTAACAGGCTCTCCCTCGAGCAGTACTTC
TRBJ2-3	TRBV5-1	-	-	CASSFGTPTDTQYF	TGCGCCAGCAGCTTCGGGACTCCGACAGATACGCAGTATTTT
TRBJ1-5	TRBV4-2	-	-	CASSQSGQGNQPQHF	TGTGCCAGCAGCCAAAGTGGGCAGGGTAATCAGCCCCAGCATTTT
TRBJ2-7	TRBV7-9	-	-	CASSPLARGGEQYF	TGTGCCAGCAGCCCCCTGGCAAGGGGGGGGGAGCAGTACTTC
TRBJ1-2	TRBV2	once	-	CARRNLNYGYTF	TGTGCCAGGAGGAATCTGAACTATGGCTACACCTTC
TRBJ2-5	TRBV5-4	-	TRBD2	CASSDRLAGPLETQYF	TGTGCCAGCAGCGATCGACTAGCGGGCCCTCTAGAGACCCAGTACTTC
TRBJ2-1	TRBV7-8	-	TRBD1	CASSFTGGLNNEQFF	TGTGCCAGCAGCTTTACAGGGGGGTTGAACAATGAGCAGTTCTTC
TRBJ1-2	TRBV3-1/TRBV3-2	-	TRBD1	CASSPDRGNYGYTF	TGTGCCAGCAGCCCGGACAGGGGGAACTATGGCTACACCTTC
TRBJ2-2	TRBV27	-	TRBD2	CASSPGTSENTGELFF	TGTGCCAGCAGTCCCGGGACTAGCGAAAACACCGGGGAGCTGTTTTTT
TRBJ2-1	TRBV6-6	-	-	CASSPTRANEQFF	TGTGCCAGCAGCCCGACTAGGGCGAATGAGCAGTTCTTC
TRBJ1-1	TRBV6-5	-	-	CASTMGGKNTEAFF	TGTGCCAGCACCATGGGGGGGAAGAACACTGAAGCTTTCTTT
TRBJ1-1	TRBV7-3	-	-	CASSLTRGTEAFF	TGTGCCAGCAGCTTAACACGGGGCACTGAAGCTTTCTTT
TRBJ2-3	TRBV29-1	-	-	CSVEETIANTDTQYF	TGCAGCGTTGAAGAGACGATAGCGAACACAGATACGCAGTATTTT
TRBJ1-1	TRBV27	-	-	CASSWGGAGTEAFF	TGTGCCAGCAGTTGGGGGGGGGCGGGCACTGAAGCTTTCTTT
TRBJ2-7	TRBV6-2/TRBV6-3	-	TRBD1	CASSRDRGSSAFYEQYF	TGTGCCAGCAGTAGGGACAGGGGGTCATCGGCGTTCTACGAGCAGTACTTC
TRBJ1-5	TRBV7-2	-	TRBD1	CASSPRQGAGQPQHF	TGTGCCAGCAGCCCGCGACAGGGGGCAGGTCAGCCCCAGCATTTT
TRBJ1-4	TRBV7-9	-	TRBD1	CASSPGQGNEKLFF	TGTGCCAGCAGCCCGGGACAGGGAAATGAAAAACTGTTTTTT
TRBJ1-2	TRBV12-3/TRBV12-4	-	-	CASSSGNNGYTF	TGTGCCAGCAGTTCCGGGAACAATGGCTACACCTTC
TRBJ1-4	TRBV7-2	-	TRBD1	CASSLRPGTGPNEKLFF	TGTGCCAGCAGCCTACGTCCCGGGACAGGGCCCAATGAAAAACTGTTTTTT
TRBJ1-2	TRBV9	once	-	CASSDNTGMYYGYTF	TGTGCCAGCAGCGACAACACAGGGATGTACTATGGCTACACCTTC
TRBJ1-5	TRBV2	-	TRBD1	CASRKDRGGGQPQHF	TGTGCCAGCAGGAAGGACAGGGGAGGGGGGCAGCCCCAGCATTTT
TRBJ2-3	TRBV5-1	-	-	CASSQTGSSDTQYF	TGCGCCAGCAGCCAGACGGGGTCCTCCGATACGCAGTATTTT
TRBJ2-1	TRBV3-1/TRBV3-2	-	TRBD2	CASSPTSGGYNEQFF	TGTGCCAGCAGTCCGACTAGCGGGGGATACAATGAGCAGTTCTTC
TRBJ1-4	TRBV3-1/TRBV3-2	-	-	CASSRGSLIVSNEKLFF	TGTGCCAGCAGCCGAGGGAGCCTAATAGTTAGCAATGAAAAACTGTTTTTT
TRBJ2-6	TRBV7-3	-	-	CASSLTWSGEANVLTF	TGTGCCAGCAGCTTAACGTGGTCGGGGGAAGCCAACGTCCTGACTTTC
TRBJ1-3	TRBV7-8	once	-	CASSLTSPGNTIYF	TGTGCCAGCAGCTTAACATCTCCCGGAAACACCATATATTTT
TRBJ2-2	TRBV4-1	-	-	CASSQIDRIGAGELFF	TGCGCCAGCAGCCAGATCGACAGAATTGGGGCCGGGGAGCTGTTTTTT
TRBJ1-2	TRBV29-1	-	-	CSVEEFRDGYTF	TGCAGCGTTGAAGAGTTCAGGGATGGCTACACCTTC
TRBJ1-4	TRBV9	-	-	CASSKAAGNEKLFF	TGTGCCAGCAGCAAGGCCGCGGGTAATGAAAAACTGTTTTTT
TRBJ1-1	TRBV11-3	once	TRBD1	CASSLGRDRGAFF	TGTGCCAGCAGCTTGGGCCGTGACAGGGGAGCTTTCTTT
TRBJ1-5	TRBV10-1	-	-	CASRGDAGRGYNQPQHF	TGCGCCAGCAGGGGGGACGCAGGGAGGGGGTACAATCAGCCCCAGCATTTT
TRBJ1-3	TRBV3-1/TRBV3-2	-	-	CASSQGETRRSGNTIYF	TGTGCCAGCAGCCAAGGCGAGACACGACGCTCTGGAAACACCATATATTTT
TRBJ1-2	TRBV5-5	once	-	CASSLLWLVPGYTF	TGTGCCAGCAGCTTGTTATGGCTAGTTCCTGGCTACACCTTC
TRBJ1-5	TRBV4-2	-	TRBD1	CASSEGQGSNQPQHF	TGTGCCAGCAGCGAGGGACAGGGCAGCAATCAGCCCCAGCATTTT
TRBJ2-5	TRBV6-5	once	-	CASSRQGVYETQYF	TGTGCCAGCAGTCGCCAGGGTGTGTATGAGACCCAGTACTTC
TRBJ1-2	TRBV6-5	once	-	CASSYSGRAYGYTF	TGTGCCAGCAGTTACTCAGGCAGGGCCTATGGCTACACCTTC
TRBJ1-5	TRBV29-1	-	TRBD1	CSVAPGGEDQPQHF	TGCAGCGTCGCCCCAGGGGGTGAGGATCAGCCCCAGCATTTT